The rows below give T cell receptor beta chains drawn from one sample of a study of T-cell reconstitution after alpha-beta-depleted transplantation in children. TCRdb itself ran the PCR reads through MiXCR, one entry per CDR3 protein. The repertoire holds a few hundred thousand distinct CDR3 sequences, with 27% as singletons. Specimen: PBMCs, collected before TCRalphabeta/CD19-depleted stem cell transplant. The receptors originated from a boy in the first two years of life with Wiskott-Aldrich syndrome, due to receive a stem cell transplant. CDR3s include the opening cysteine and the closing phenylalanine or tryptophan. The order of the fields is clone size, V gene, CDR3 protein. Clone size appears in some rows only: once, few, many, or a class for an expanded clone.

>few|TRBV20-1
CSATPGLLYEQYF
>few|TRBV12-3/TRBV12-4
CASSSPQGRNTIYF
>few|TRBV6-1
CASSLRDLNNEQFF
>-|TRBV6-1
CASSTPEWGGETQYF
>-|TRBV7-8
CASRRRDDEQFF
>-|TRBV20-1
CSATGSGSRNYEQYF
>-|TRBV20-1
CSAATSGNADTQYF
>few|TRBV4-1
CASSQEGNLGQPQHF
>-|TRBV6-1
CASRDDRRYGYTF
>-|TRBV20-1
CSARQSLGDNEQFF
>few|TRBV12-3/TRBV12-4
CASTEGRRTEAFF
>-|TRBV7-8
CASSLLGQGSHTIYF
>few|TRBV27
CASSGQASSYEQYF
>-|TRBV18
CASSPAEIGYEQFF
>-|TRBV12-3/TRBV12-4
CASSFPGSTGDTQYF
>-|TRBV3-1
CASSLPRRTGGLNRAGELFF
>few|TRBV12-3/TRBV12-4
CASSLKYRDYEQYF
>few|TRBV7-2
CASSQGWGGETQYF
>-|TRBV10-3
CAIRNRDTEAFF
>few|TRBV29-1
CSVRQDSYNEQFF
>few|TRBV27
CASSRIDLSGEQFF
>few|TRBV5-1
CASSTLLDTSRQFF
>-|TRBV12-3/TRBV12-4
CASSFVGALGEQFF
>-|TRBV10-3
CAISEGLSTETQYF
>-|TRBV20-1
CSASAGRSNQPQHF
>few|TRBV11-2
CASSPLAESSYNEQFF
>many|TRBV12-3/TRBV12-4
CASSLGSPYEQYF
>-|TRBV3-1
CASSGGALAGTSGPPYEQYF
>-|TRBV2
CASSWEALPSYGYTF
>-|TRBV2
CASSPRLGETEAFF
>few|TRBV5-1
CASSRRAGLNTEAFF
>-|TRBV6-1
CASRNPGIANEQFF
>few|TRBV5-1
CASSLGSGRFTDTQYF
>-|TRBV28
CASSFKFGWRGRTSGRGNEQFF
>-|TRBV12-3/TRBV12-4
CASTLTGTMNTEAFF
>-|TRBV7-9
CAAQALEAFF
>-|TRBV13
CASSLEITANTGELFF
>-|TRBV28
CASSLWLTSAEFGETQYF
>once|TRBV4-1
CASSPTDNNEKLFF
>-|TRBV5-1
CASSSDGRPNTEAFF
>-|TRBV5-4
CASSLDKWGNEQFF
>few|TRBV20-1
CSARDSGRMAFF
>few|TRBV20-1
CSAIESGSLRNEQFF
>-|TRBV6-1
CASSTLAGGLVWEQYF
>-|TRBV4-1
CASSQLLAGEVYEQYF
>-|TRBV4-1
CASSQVRKAGAPSYNEQFF
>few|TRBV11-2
CASSVGRTSGRTTWGSYEQYF
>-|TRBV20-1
CSAAGTQQGNEQFF
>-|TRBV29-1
CSVEDLGQEGLFF
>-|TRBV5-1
CASSLSYHEQFF
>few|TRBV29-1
CSVTPGTGASGANVLTF
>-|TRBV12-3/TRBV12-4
CASGAGTSIKTQYF